Listed below are T cell receptor beta chains from one sample, sequenced in a study of neurological immune-mediated disorders. From the 5' RACE reads, TCRdb called clonotypes with MiXCR, one entry per CDR3 protein. The table records about 90,000 distinct CDR3 sequences, about 12% of them present only once. Sequenced sample: PBMCs. The receptors originated from a female donor with HTLV-1-associated myelopathy (HAM/TSP). The CDR3 runs from the conserved cysteine through the conserved F or W. The D gene is left open where the match is weak. The size entry is marked missing in some rows and otherwise reads once, few, many or a size class.

>TRBV7-2|TRBJ2-7|many|.
TGTGCCAGCAGCTTACAGAGGGCCAACGAGCAGTACTTC
CASSLQRANEQYF
>TRBV20-1|TRBJ2-5|.|.
TGCAGTGCTACTCAGGGCCAAGAGACCCAGTACTTC
CSATQGQETQYF
>TRBV12-3/TRBV12-4|TRBJ1-5|.|.
TGTGCCAGCAGTTTCCGACGCAATCAGCCCCATCATTTT
CASSFRRNQPHHF
>TRBV11-2|TRBJ2-7|many|.
TGTGCCAGCAGCTTAGGGGGGGCAGGCTCCTACGAGCAGTACTTC
CASSLGGAGSYEQYF
>TRBV7-2|TRBJ1-5|many|.
TGTGCCAGCAGCTTAATGGGGGGGGCTCAGCCCCAGCATTTT
CASSLMGGAQPQHF
>TRBV10-1|TRBJ1-1|.|.
TGCGCCAGCAGTGAGTCGGGGAATCTGCGGAACACTGAAGCTTTCTTT
CASSESGNLRNTEAFF
>TRBV7-8|TRBJ2-7|many|TRBD1
TGTGCCAGCAGCTTAGGGGTGGGACAGGGAACCTACGAGCAGTACTTC
CASSLGVGQGTYEQYF
>TRBV20-1|TRBJ2-7|many|TRBD1
TGCAGTGCTAGGCCCGGGACAGGGGGCAACGAGCAGTACTTC
CSARPGTGGNEQYF
>TRBV5-1|TRBJ2-1|many|.
TGCGCCAGCAGCTTGGATTCAGGGGCAACCTACAATGAGCAGTTCTTC
CASSLDSGATYNEQFF
>TRBV12-3/TRBV12-4|TRBJ1-3|many|.
TGTGCCAGCATTTTTTCGTCTGGAAACACCATATATTTT
CASIFSSGNTIYF
>TRBV5-1|TRBJ2-5|many|TRBD2
TGCGCCAGCAGCGCGGGGGGTAAAGAGACCCAGTACTTC
CASSAGGKETQYF
>TRBV5-1|TRBJ2-3|many|TRBD2
TGCGCCAGCAAGGAACTAGCGGGGGCCACAGATACGCAGTATTTT
CASKELAGATDTQYF
>TRBV11-2|TRBJ2-5|few|.
TGTGCCAGCAGGGGGGGACTGGGAGGAGAGACCCAGTACTTC
CASRGGLGGETQYF
>TRBV6-4|TRBJ2-1|many|.
TGTGCCAGCAGTCCGGGGCTAGATCGGGGCTACAATGAGCAGTTCTTC
CASSPGLDRGYNEQFF
>TRBV12-3/TRBV12-4|TRBJ1-4|many|.
TGTGCCAGCAGTTCCGGGCACAAAAAACTGTTTTTT
CASSSGHKKLFF
>TRBV5-1|TRBJ2-3|many|TRBD2
TGCGCCAGCAGACCAACTAGCGGGGGTAGCACAGATACGCAGTATTTT
CASRPTSGGSTDTQYF
>TRBV29-1|TRBJ1-5|many|TRBD1
TGCAGCGCCTCTGGGGACAGGGATAGCAATCAGCCCCAGCATTTT
CSASGDRDSNQPQHF
>TRBV20-1|TRBJ2-3|medium-sized|TRBD2
TGCAGTGCTGTCCACTCTAGCGGGGGGGCCACAGATACGCAGTATTTT
CSAVHSSGGATDTQYF
>TRBV20-1|TRBJ1-5|many|.
TGCAGTGCGCGGGGGGGGGTCAGCAATCAGCCCCAGCATTTT
CSARGGVSNQPQHF
>TRBV28|TRBJ1-2|many|.
TGTGCCAGCAATTTATTTTTTCCGGCCAGAGTCGATAACTATGGCTACACCTTC
CASNLFFPARVDNYGYTF
>TRBV30|TRBJ2-1|many|TRBD2
TGTGCCTGGGAAGGCATTGGGGGGGTTCGGGATGAGCAGTTCTTC
CAWEGIGGVRDEQFF
>TRBV6-5|TRBJ2-5|many|TRBD2
TGTGCCAGCAGTTACGACGAGCGGGAGGGTGGGACCCAGTACTTC
CASSYDEREGGTQYF
>TRBV7-8|TRBJ2-1|many|TRBD2
TGTGCCAGCAGCAAAAAAGAGTTAGCGGGGGGCCAACTAAACAATGAGCAGTTCTTC
CASSKKELAGGQLNNEQFF
>TRBV4-1|TRBJ2-2|.|.
TGCGCCAGCAGCCAGCGGGACTTCCTCACCGGGGAGCTGTTTTTT
CASSQRDFLTGELFF
>TRBV10-3|TRBJ1-4|many|.
TGTGCCATCAGTGAGTCTGGGCCGGGCGCGAATGAAAAACTGTTTTTT
CAISESGPGANEKLFF
>TRBV10-3|TRBJ2-5|many|.
TGTGCCATCAGAGAGACCCAAGAGACCCAGTACTTC
CAIRETQETQYF
>TRBV12-3/TRBV12-4|TRBJ2-7|many|TRBD1
TGTGCCAGCAGTTTTAGGCAATGGACAGGGAACTACGAGCAGTACTTC
CASSFRQWTGNYEQYF
>TRBV20-1|TRBJ2-7|many|.
TGCAGTGCTAGAGGTGTCTCCTTAAGTCGGGAGCAGTACTTC
CSARGVSLSREQYF
>TRBV11-2|TRBJ2-7|many|.
TGTGCCAGCAGCCCCGCTGGTCGCCGAGGGTCCTACGAGCAGTACTTC
CASSPAGRRGSYEQYF
>TRBV5-1|TRBJ2-3|few|.
TGCGCCAGCAGCATACTAGGAGGGGGGCCAGATACGCAGTATTTT
CASSILGGGPDTQYF
>TRBV2|TRBJ2-7|.|TRBD1
TGTGCCAGCAGTACCATCAGGGGGCTCTCCTACGAGCAGTACTTC
CASSTIRGLSYEQYF
>TRBV29-1|TRBJ2-5|once|.
TGCAGCGCCCTTATCCCCCGGGGACCAAAACGGGAGACCCAGTACTTC
CSALIPRGPKRETQYF
>TRBV12-3/TRBV12-4|TRBJ2-2|many|TRBD2
TGTGCCAGCAGCCCTCGGGGGGGGCGATCCGGGGAGCTGTTTTTT
CASSPRGGRSGELFF
>TRBV4-1|TRBJ2-3|many|TRBD2
TGCGCCAGCAGCCGGACTAGCGGAGACACAGATACGCAGTATTTT
CASSRTSGDTDTQYF
>TRBV11-2|TRBJ1-1|many|.
TGTGCCAGCAGCTTAGAGAACACTGAAGCTTTCTTT
CASSLENTEAFF
>TRBV5-1|TRBJ2-2|many|.
TGCGCCAGCAGCTCAACTCCGGGGGAGCTGTTTTTT
CASSSTPGELFF
>TRBV5-1|TRBJ2-7|many|TRBD1
TGCGCCAGCAGCTCGGGACAGGGTTCCACCGAGCAGTACTTC
CASSSGQGSTEQYF
>TRBV5-1|TRBJ1-2|many|.
TGCGCCAGCAGCTTCTCGGGGGACTATGGCTACACCTTC
CASSFSGDYGYTF
>TRBV6-4|TRBJ1-1|many|.
TGTGCCAGCAGTGCCTCCCAGGGGAACACTGAAGCTTTCTTT
CASSASQGNTEAFF
>TRBV30|TRBJ2-3|.|.
TGTGCCTGGAGTGCGGTAGTTCGACGCGGTACGCAGTATTTT
CAWSAVVRRGTQYF